This T cell receptor beta chain was captured by sequencing in a study of T cell changes during pregnancy in multiple sclerosis. The CDR3 consists of 11 residues. Germline V CDR1 and CDR2: SQVTM, ANQGSEA. The germline V and J ends were trimmed by 5 bases and 1 base, with 5 bases remaining between them. Repertoires were generated with immunoSEQ multiplex PCR, while TCRdb's copy carries only in-frame clones and drops some. The profile covers roughly 50,000 clones, with over 80% appearing a single time and under 0.3% taken by the ten largest. This sample comprised CD4+ T cells from peripheral blood mononuclear cells, obtained in the third trimester of pregnancy. V usage is TRBV29-1 and J usage is TRBJ2-5; D unclear. The clonotype originates from a female donor with multiple sclerosis, enrolled in a pregnancy study. CDR3 in amino acids: CSVHGQETQYF. The CDR3 DNA reads TGCAGCGTTCACGGCCAAGAGACCCAGTACTTC.